Below are 3 T cell receptor beta chains sequenced from a single sample in a study of blood T cell repertoires in COVID-19 (TCRdb year 2020). Library prep was done by the immunoSEQ multiplex PCR assay. Sourced from immuneACCESS, this table was stored by TCRdb with only in-frame sequences that have V and J called. A share of the clones is absent; for the studies checked, an unresolved V gene accounts for under half, and the remainder has no known explanation. This sample has 200,000 to 250,000 clones in its table, and 75% to 85% of those were observed once. The ten top clones hold 1.3% of the sample. Sequencing used peripheral blood. The receptors shown here come from a woman aged 30 to 39 with COVID-19, enrolled during active disease.

This clone was counted between two and nine times. The rearrangement links TRBV10-3 to TRBJ2-7; 8 nucleotides agree with TRBD1. The germline V gene has CDR1 ENHRY and CDR2 SYGVKD. CDR3 length: 12 amino acids. With V trimmed by 4 bases and J by 5 bases, 1 base remained unmatched. The CDR3 DNA is TGTGCCATCAGTGTACAGGGGGACGAGCAGTACTTC. Its translation is CAISVQGDEQYF.

The chain links TRBV12-3 or TRBV12-4 to TRBJ1-2; a weak D match, TRBD1 (6 bases). V was trimmed by 5 bases and J by 8 bases, leaving 12 bases between them. CDR3 size: 12 residues. CDR3 coding DNA: TGTGCCAGCAGTCCATCGGACAGAGGCTACACCTTC. Translating gives CASSPSDRGYTF.

This rearrangement joins TRBV4-1 to TRBJ2-7; 10 bases line up with TRBD2. The CDR3 contains 15 residues. V lost 2 bases, J lost 2 bases, and 3 bases stayed unmatched. Germline V gene data show CDR1 as MGHRA and CDR2 as YSYEKL. The CDR3 region is CASSQTTSGAYEQYF. As DNA, the CDR3 is TGCGCCAGCAGCCAAACCACTAGCGGGGCCTACGAGCAGTACTTC.